The clone carrying this TCR beta chain showed up just a few times. No antigen is known for it. Hyperthyroidism, newly diagnosed and lasting under 2 months, affected patients aged 18 to 65. Patients were excluded because of uncontrolled infection, other autoimmune disease, pregnancy or lactation. This sample was included in a study of T cells in Graves' hyperthyroidism and ophthalmopathy. The study's findings and limits: A median around 6.8 months before onset, the model predicted ophthalmopathy.

J was trimmed by 3 bases and V by 1 base; bases with no gene match: 6. This CDR3 has 17 residues. The germline V gene encodes CDR1 SGHTA and CDR2 FQGNSA. Researchers took RNA transcripts and amplified the TCR beta CDR3 regions from them. TCR CDR3 regions were first amplified by RT-PCR with HTBI primers. TCRdb re-called the multiplex PCR reads through MiXCR, storing one row per CDR3 protein. This table has hundreds of thousands of distinct CDR3 sequences, 15% to 20% appearing once. This clonotype was sampled from a woman in her late teens or twenties with Graves' hyperthyroidism. This rearrangement joins TRBV7-2 to TRBJ2-2; 9 nucleotides agree with TRBD2. Sequencing used blood. CDR3 in DNA: TGTGCCAGCAGCTTAGATGCTGCGGGAGGGGACACCGGGGAGCTGTTTTTT. Its translation: CASSLDAAGGDTGELFF. Full variable domain (missing parts from reference TRBV7-2 and TRBJ2-2): GAGVSQSPSNKVTEKGKDVELRCDPISGHTALYWYRQSLGQGLEFLIYFQGNSAPDKSGLPSDRFSAERTGGSVSTLTIQRTQQEDSAVYLCASSLDAAGGDTGELFFGEGSRLTVL.